The present entry profiles one T cell receptor beta chain with its context. In the same sample, other DNA sequences code for this CDR3. TCRdb keeps only in-frame clones here, not all; method: immunoSEQ multiplex PCR. The sample lists approximately 180,000 clones, 94% occurring once. The data were taken from a study of control samples from healthy donors and cancer patients. This sequence was found in a woman between 18 and 30 years old in good health. The sequenced sample consisted of blood.

CDR3 region: CARGQGARGARYEQYF. CDR3 nucleotide sequence: TGTGCCAGGGGACAGGGGGCTCGGGGGGCGAGATACGAGCAGTACTTC. The gene calls are TRBV2 and TRBJ2-7; TRBD1 matches 12 bases. The CDR3 runs to 16 residues. Germline values: CDR1 SNHLY, CDR2 FYNNEI. With V trimmed by 9 bases and J by 4 bases, 13 bases remained unmatched.